The 32 T cell receptor beta chains presented below share a single source sample, sequenced in a study of shared clonotypes between healthy human individuals (dated by TCRdb to 2020 to 2022). Library preparation used the immunoSEQ multiplex PCR assay. TCRdb retrieved this table from immuneACCESS and kept in-frame rearrangements only. Not all clones are present; in checked studies, unresolved V genes account for under half, and no reason is known for the remainder. Here the sample has roughly 2.5 million clones; around nine tenths occur a single time. The ten largest clones capture over 0.12% of the sample. The source material was naive CD4+ T cells sorted from blood. What this sample's cell subset or site label stands for: CD45RA+ positively selected. Receptor source: a young man in good health.

The sample holds one count of this clone. CDR3 protein: CASSLGGRAYGETQYF. The DNA for the CDR3 is TGTGCCAGCAGCTTAGGGGGGCGGGCCTACGGGGAGACCCAGTACTTC. This sequence joins TRBV11-2 and TRBJ2-5; a weak D match, TRBD1 (6 bases). There are 16 residues in the CDR3. The V gene's germline CDR1 is SGHAT and CDR2 FQNNGV. V shed 1 base and J shed 5 bases, with 17 bases lying between them. Complete variable domain (other parts from reference TRBV11-2 and TRBJ2-5): EAGVAQSPRYKIIEKRQSVAFWCNPISGHATLYWYQQILGQGPKLLIQFQNNGVVDDSQLPKDRFSAERLKGVDSTLKIQPAKLEDSAVYLCASSLGGRAYGETQYFGPGTRLLVL.

This chain connects TRBV7-3 to TRBJ2-1; 8 nucleotides line up with TRBD2. Trimming removed 5 bases from V and 10 bases from J; junction bases left unmatched: 13. CDR1 is SGHTA, CDR2 FQGTGA, per germline. This CDR3 is 15 amino acids long. CDR3 protein: CASSPGLDPSYEQFF. The CDR3 bases are TGTGCCAGCAGCCCGGGACTAGACCCTTCATACGAGCAGTTCTTC. Filled out from reference TRBV7-3 and TRBJ2-1, the complete variable domain reads GAGVSQTPSNKVTEKGKYVELRCDPISGHTALYWYRQSLGQGPEFLIYFQGTGAADDSGLPNDRFFAVRPEGSVSTLKIQRTERGDSAVYLCASSPGLDPSYEQFFGPGTRLTVL.

The chain uses TRBV6-5 and TRBJ2-7; TRBD1 matches at 7 bases. The CDR3 totals 15 residues. The germline CDR1 and CDR2 sequences are MNHEY and SVGAGI. Germline trimming cut 8 bases from V and 0 bases from J; bases unmatched to any gene: 10. The chain's CDR3 is CASAETGVSSYEQYF. CDR3 coding DNA: TGTGCCAGCGCCGAAACAGGGGTCAGCTCCTACGAGCAGTACTTC.

J is TRBJ2-7 and V is TRBV11-3; 7 bases line up with TRBD1. The V gene end was trimmed by 6 bases and the J gene end by 3 bases; junction bases not matched to a gene: 5. The germline V gene encodes CDR1 SGHNT and CDR2 YENEEA. The CDR3 runs to 13 residues. In DNA, the CDR3 is TGTGCCAGCAGTTTTGACAGGGACTACGAGCAGTACTTC. Protein sequence: CASSFDRDYEQYF.

V gene TRBV7-2 combines with J gene TRBJ2-1; TRBD2 matches at 7 bases. This CDR3 has 15 residues. CDR1 SGHTA and CDR2 FQGNSA come from the germline V gene. J lost 2 bases, V lost 5 bases, and 6 bases had no gene match. The CDR3 coding sequence is TGTGCCAGCAGCCCGTGGGGGGGTCCCTACAATGAGCAGTTCTTC. Residues: CASSPWGGPYNEQFF.

This chain uses TRBV7-9 with TRBJ2-2, with D possibly matching TRBD1 (5 bases). CDR1 SEHNR and CDR2 FQNEAQ come from the germline V gene (reference sequence). The CDR3 has 16 residues. The germline V and J ends were trimmed by 0 bases and 2 bases, with 10 bases remaining between them. CDR3 coding DNA: TGTGCCAGCAGCTTAGCTTGGACAAGAAACACCGGGGAGCTGTTTTTT. Translated: CASSLAWTRNTGELFF.

The V and J genes are TRBV2 and TRBJ1-5, with no clear D. CDR3 length: 14 amino acids. Trimming removed 4 bases at V and 6 bases at J, with 13 bases between. CDR1 SNHLY and CDR2 FYNNEI come from the germline V gene. CDR3 region: CASSAGFVSQPQHF. In DNA, the CDR3 is TGTGCCAGCAGTGCAGGTTTTGTCAGTCAGCCCCAGCATTTT.

This chain links TRBV4-3 with TRBJ2-1; the match to TRBD2 covers 7 bases. J lost 4 bases, V lost 2 bases, and 11 bases had no gene match. This CDR3 spans 17 amino acids. The germline V gene has CDR1 LGHNA and CDR2 YSLEER. The CDR3, as DNA: TGCGCCAGCAGCCAATCCCCCGGCGGGAGCGGATACAATGAGCAGTTCTTC. Protein product: CASSQSPGGSGYNEQFF.

About this clone: Additional DNA sequences in this sample encode the identical CDR3. The rearrangement links TRBV29-1 to TRBJ2-7, with D perhaps matching TRBD1 (5 bases). Germline V gene data show CDR1 as SQVTM and CDR2 as ANQGSEA. The V end was cut by 4 bases, the J end by 0 bases, with 7 bases between. This CDR3 spans 12 amino acids. This CDR3 reads CSVGRGSYEQYF. In nucleotides, the CDR3 is TGCAGCGTTGGTAGGGGCTCCTACGAGCAGTACTTC.

On this clone itself: This sample also contains other DNA sequences that code for the same CDR3. This chain uses TRBV9 with TRBJ1-4, with TRBD1 matching over 8 bases. The CDR3 has 14 amino acids. CDR1 is SGDLS, CDR2 YYNGEE, per germline. V was clipped by 4 bases and J by 7 bases; unmatched bases: 6. CDR3 DNA sequence: TGTGCCAGCAGCCTCGGACAGGGAGGTGAAAAACTGTTTTTT. Translated, it gives CASSLGQGGEKLFF.

The table lists this clone with a few counts. This sequence joins TRBV10-3 and TRBJ2-1, with TRBD2 as a possible D gene (6 bases). Germline values: CDR1 ENHRY, CDR2 SYGVKD. The CDR3 extends over 13 amino acids. The V end lost 6 bases, the J end lost 3 bases, and 9 bases lay between the germline ends. DNA for the CDR3: TGTGCCATCAGCGCGGGACGCTACAATGAGCAGTTCTTC. Translation: CAISAGRYNEQFF.

V is TRBV11-2 and J is TRBJ2-3; D may be TRBD2 (5 bases). V dropped 2 bases and J dropped 9 bases, with 9 bases sitting between them. The length of the CDR3 is 12 residues. CDR1 is SGHAT, CDR2 FQNNGV, per germline. The CDR3 DNA reads TGTGCCAGCAGCTTAATTACTAGAACGCAGTATTTT. The encoded protein is CASSLITRTQYF.

Comment on this clone: Other nucleotide sequences in the sample specify the same CDR3. The rearrangement joins TRBV7-2 to TRBJ1-1; no firm D call. This CDR3 region has 14 residues. Germline V gives CDR1 SGHTA, CDR2 FQGNSA. Trimming took 2 bases from V and 1 from J, leaving 8 bases between them. CDR3 in amino acids: CASSLNRQNTEAFF. DNA of the CDR3: TGTGCCAGCAGCTTAAACCGACAGAACACTGAAGCTTTCTTT.

This chain links TRBV10-3 with TRBJ1-4, with D tentatively TRBD1 (6 bases). CDR1 is ENHRY and CDR2 is SYGVKD in the germline V gene. CDR3 length: 14 amino acids. V lost 10 bases and J 3 bases, leaving 15 bases between the germline ends. CDR3: CATRTAASNEKLFF. As DNA, the CDR3 is TGTGCCACCCGGACAGCAGCTTCTAATGAAAAACTGTTTTTT.

The V and J genes are TRBV14 and TRBJ1-2; 7 bases align to TRBD1. Per germline, CDR1 SGHDN and CDR2 FVKESK. Germline trimming cut 1 base from V and 8 bases from J; bases unmatched to any gene: 7. CDR3 size: 14 residues. The CDR3 DNA sequence: TGTGCCAGCAGCCAAGTCGACAGGGTCGGGGGCTACACCTTC. The encoded protein is CASSQVDRVGGYTF. Full variable domain (missing parts from reference TRBV14 and TRBJ1-2): EAGVTQFPSHSVIEKGQTVTLRCDPISGHDNLYWYRRVMGKEIKFLLHFVKESKQDESGMPNNRFLAERTGGTYSTLKVQPAELEDSGVYFCASSQVDRVGGYTFGSGTRLTVV.

V usage is TRBV4-1 and J usage is TRBJ2-5; possibly TRBD1 for D (8 bases). Deletions cut 3 bases from V and 3 bases from J, with 11 bases between. Germline V gene lookup returns CDR1 MGHRA and CDR2 YSYEKL. The CDR3 consists of 14 residues. This chain's CDR3 is CASSHTGGEETQYF. DNA of the CDR3: TGCGCCAGCAGCCACACAGGGGGGGAAGAGACCCAGTACTTC.

This clone has more than one count but fewer than ten. The CDR3: CASSHNPGQASSGYTF. CDR3 in DNA: TGCGCCAGCAGCCACAACCCGGGACAGGCTTCGAGTGGCTACACCTTC. This rearrangement joins TRBV4-1 to TRBJ1-2, with 8 bases aligning to TRBD1. The germline gives CDR1 MGHRA, CDR2 YSYEKL. The CDR3 is 16 residues long. With 3 bases clipped from V and 7 bases from J, the junction kept 13 bases outside the gene matches.

V usage is TRBV30 and J usage is TRBJ2-3; TRBD1 matches 9 bases. CDR3 size: 15 residues. With V trimmed by 1 base and J by 4 bases, 6 bases remained unmatched. Germline loops: CDR1 GTSNPN, CDR2 SVGIG (reference sequence). The CDR3, as DNA: TGTGCCTGGAGTGGGGGGACAGGGAACGCAGATACGCAGTATTTT. Residues: CAWSGGTGNADTQYF.

This rearrangement joins TRBV7-8 to TRBJ1-4, with D unclear. Trimming removed 1 base at V and 8 bases at J, with 14 bases between. The CDR3 runs 15 residues. In germline, CDR1 is SGHVS, CDR2 FQNEAQ. The DNA for the CDR3 is TGTGCCAGCAGCTTAGTAGGGAGTTCCGTAGAAAAACTGTTTTTT. Encoded protein: CASSLVGSSVEKLFF.

The V gene is TRBV5-8, the J gene TRBJ1-3, with no clear D. V was clipped by 0 bases and J by 8 bases, with 12 bases between them. Germline CDR1 reads SGHTS; CDR2 reads YDEGEE. The length of the CDR3 is 14 residues. The DNA for the CDR3 is TGTGCCAGCAGCTTGGGGGTCACTGGTGACACCATATATTTT. It encodes CASSLGVTGDTIYF.

The chain joins TRBV5-6 to TRBJ2-1; either TRBD1 or TRBD2 may fit D (5 bases each). This CDR3 comprises 13 residues. V was shortened by 7 bases and J by 8 bases, with 16 bases between the two germline ends. From germline, CDR1 is SGHDT and CDR2 YYEEEE. The CDR3 DNA sequence: TGTGCCAGCCGACTATTCAGGGATTATGAGCAGTTCTTC. It translates to CASRLFRDYEQFF.

J is TRBJ2-1 and V is TRBV6-1; TRBD2 agrees at 10 bases. The CDR3 contains 16 residues. J was trimmed by 9 bases and V by 0 bases; bases with no gene match: 8. Germline CDR1 MNHNS, CDR2 SASEGT. CDR3 sequence reads: CASSEAPSGLAFEQFF. The CDR3 DNA sequence: TGTGCCAGCAGTGAAGCGCCCTCGGGACTAGCGTTTGAGCAGTTCTTC.

The rearrangement links TRBV6-5 to TRBJ1-1; D gene unclear. This CDR3 is built from 15 residues. The germline gives CDR1 MNHEY, CDR2 SVGAGI. The germline V and J ends were trimmed by 0 bases and 1 base, with 9 bases remaining between them. CDR3 nucleotide sequence: TGTGCCAGCAGTTACTCAGGACTCGAGAACACTGAAGCTTTCTTT. Its protein product is CASSYSGLENTEAFF.

A note on this clone: This same CDR3 is encoded by further DNA sequences in the sample. The chain combines TRBV5-1 with TRBJ1-4, with 9 bases fitting TRBD1. CDR3 length: 14 amino acids. V shed 3 bases, J shed 8 bases, and the junction held 5 bases outside the gene matches. The germline gives CDR1 SGHRS, CDR2 YFSETQ. The CDR3 sequence: CASSSGQGGEKLFF. The CDR3 DNA reads as TGCGCCAGCAGCTCGGGACAGGGTGGGGAAAAACTGTTTTTT.

Points on this clone: Different DNA sequences within this sample yield the same CDR3. The chain carries TRBV7-9 and TRBJ2-7, with 7 positions matching TRBD1. The CDR3 spans 13 residues. Germline V gives CDR1 SEHNR, CDR2 FQNEAQ (reference sequence). The junction had 2 bases not matched to a gene; V was cut back by 6 bases and J by 0 bases. For the CDR3, the DNA is TGTGCCAGCAGTTGGGACAGCTCCTACGAGCAGTACTTC. Translation: CASSWDSSYEQYF.

V gene TRBV7-8 combines with J gene TRBJ2-2, with 9 bases that match TRBD2. With 3 bases clipped from V and 4 bases from J, the junction kept 18 bases outside the gene matches. The CDR3 is made up of 20 amino acids. Germline lookup yields CDR1 SGHVS and CDR2 FQNEAQ. Here the CDR3 DNA reads TGTGCCAGCAGCTTTACCCGCAAACCGGGACTAGCAAGGGCCACCGGGGAGCTGTTTTTT. Its translation is CASSFTRKPGLARATGELFF.

The V call is TRBV5-1, the J call TRBJ2-1, with 14 nucleotides matching TRBD2. Per the germline V gene, CDR1 is SGHRS and CDR2 is YFSETQ. With 0 bases clipped from V and 9 bases from J, the junction kept 5 bases outside the gene matches. This CDR3 comprises 16 residues. The CDR3 sequence: CASSLAGLAGGGEQFF. In nucleotides, the CDR3 is TGCGCCAGCAGCTTGGCAGGACTAGCGGGGGGAGGTGAGCAGTTCTTC.

The V and J genes are TRBV2 and TRBJ2-7; tentative D call: TRBD1 (5 bases). Trimming cost V 2 bases and J 6 bases, with 14 bases left between them. CDR1 and CDR2 (germline): SNHLY, FYNNEI. The CDR3 runs 14 residues. CDR3 nucleotide sequence: TGTGCCAGCAGTGAACCCGCAGGGCTAGGCGAGCAGTACTTC. It codes for CASSEPAGLGEQYF. The full variable domain, in which reference TRBV2 and TRBJ2-7 provide the parts outside the CDR3, is EPEVTQTPSHQVTQMGQEVILRCVPISNHLYFYWYRQILGQKVEFLVSFYNNEISEKSEIFDDQFSVERPDGSNFTLKIRSTKLEDSAMYFCASSEPAGLGEQYFGPGTRLTVT.

The rearrangement joins TRBV19 to TRBJ1-2; D may be TRBD1 (5 bases). The CDR3 runs to 12 residues. The germline V gene has CDR1 LNHDA and CDR2 SQIVND (reference sequence). Trimming shortened V by 5 bases and J by 8 bases, and 12 bases separated the two germline ends. CDR3 sequence (DNA): TGTGCCAGTAGTCCCGGGGGTCGGGGCTACACCTTC. Translated: CASSPGGRGYTF.

The genes are TRBV19 and TRBJ2-5; 13 positions match TRBD2. Germline lookup yields CDR1 LNHDA and CDR2 SQIVND (reference sequence). This CDR3 contains 15 residues. Trimming at V came to 5 bases and at J to 7 bases, leaving 7 bases not matched to a gene. The CDR3 sequence: CASSPGLAGKVTQYF. The CDR3, as DNA: TGTGCCAGTAGTCCGGGACTAGCGGGGAAAGTGACCCAGTACTTC.

J is TRBJ2-5 and V is TRBV29-1, with 11 positions matching TRBD2. This CDR3 spans 17 amino acids. Germline values: CDR1 SQVTM, CDR2 ANQGSEA. V gave up 1 base and J gave up 2 bases; unmatched junction bases: 9. CDR3 sequence (DNA): TGCAGCGTTGAAGGAGACGGGACTAGCGGATTACAAGAGACCCAGTACTTC. Translating gives CSVEGDGTSGLQETQYF.

Worth noting for this clone: Other DNA sequences within the sample encode an identical CDR3. V and J are TRBV5-4 and TRBJ2-1; weak D call: TRBD2 (7 bases). The CDR3 is 15 amino acids. Germline CDR1 SGHNT, CDR2 YYREEE (reference sequence). Trimming cost V 2 bases and J 3 bases, with 12 bases left between them. The CDR3 sequence: CASSLGGGGYNEQFF. In nucleotides, the CDR3 is TGTGCCAGCAGCTTAGGGGGGGGTGGCTACAATGAGCAGTTCTTC.